One and the same sample provided the 20 T cell receptor beta chains below, sequenced in a study of blood T cell repertoires in COVID-19. The method was immunoSEQ multiplex PCR; TCRdb's version includes in-frame clones alone and lacks a portion of them. The table lists approximately 150,000 clones, about 86% of them singletons, with around 3.5% in the top ten. Sequencing input: peripheral blood. These receptors came from a man between 65 and 80 years old with acute or convalescent COVID-19.

This rearrangement joins TRBV7-6 to TRBJ2-3; 7 bases align to TRBD1. The germline CDR1 and CDR2 sequences are SGHVS and FNYEAQ. The CDR3 extends over 15 amino acids. The ends lost 4 bases at V and 2 bases at J; junction bases unmatched: 6. The CDR3 loop reads CASSSNRGPTDTQYF. The CDR3 nucleotides are TGTGCCAGCAGCTCCAACAGGGGCCCCACAGATACGCAGTATTTT.

Here the CDR3 reads CASSLSGEGTEAFF. The CDR3, as DNA: TGTGCCAGCAGCTTGTCGGGGGAAGGGACTGAAGCTTTCTTT. This chain joins TRBV5-8 and TRBJ1-1; D perhaps matches TRBD1 (5 bases). This CDR3 comprises 14 residues. V lost 1 base to trimming and J lost 5 bases, with 12 bases between them. Germline lookup yields CDR1 SGHTS and CDR2 YDEGEE.

This sequence joins TRBV7-9 and TRBJ2-3, with D possibly matching TRBD1 (6 bases). The CDR3 length is 13 residues. From germline, CDR1 is SEHNR and CDR2 FQNEAQ (reference sequence). Trimming removed 8 bases from V and 4 bases from J, with 13 bases in between. The CDR3 region has the DNA TGTGCCAGCGTACAGGGTCGTGCAGATACGCAGTATTTT. Amino acid sequence: CASVQGRADTQYF. The complete variable domain, with remaining parts taken from reference TRBV7-9 and TRBJ2-3, reads DTGVSQNPRHKITKRGQNVTFRCDPISEHNRLYWYRQTLGQGPEFLTYFQNEAQLEKSRLLSDRFSAERPKGSFSTLEIQRTEQGDSAMYLCASVQGRADTQYFGPGTRLTVL.

The table lists this clone with a count of one. For the CDR3, the DNA is TGTGCCAGCAGCTCCGGGACAGGTATCTTGATTGAGCAGTTCTTC. Amino acids: CASSSGTGILIEQFF. J is TRBJ2-1 and V is TRBV11-2; 8 nucleotides match TRBD1. The CDR3 sequence is 15 residues long. CDR1 SGHAT and CDR2 FQNNGV come from the germline V gene. The J segment lost 9 bases and the V segment lost 4 bases, leaving 11 bases of the junction unmatched.

This clone turned up a few times. This chain connects TRBV24-1 to TRBJ2-3; tentative D call: TRBD2 (5 bases). V lost 2 bases and J 1 base, leaving 12 bases between the germline ends. The CDR3 has 16 residues. Germline V gene lookup returns CDR1 KGHDR and CDR2 SFDVKD. The CDR3 spells CATSDYTSSGTDTQYF. The CDR3 nucleotides are TGTGCCACCAGTGATTACACTAGTTCGGGCACAGATACGCAGTATTTT.

The chain combines TRBV5-4 with TRBJ2-1, with D maybe TRBD1 (6 bases). This CDR3 is 15 amino acids long. Germline values: CDR1 SGHNT, CDR2 YYREEE (reference sequence). Trimming cost V 5 bases and J 0 bases, with 12 bases left between them. The CDR3 here is CASSLDRSSYNEQFF. CDR3 nucleotide sequence: TGTGCCAGCAGTCTAGACAGGAGCTCCTACAATGAGCAGTTCTTC.

This clone was detected only once. The rearrangement uses TRBV4-2 and TRBJ2-7; TRBD1 aligns across 9 bases. Trimming at V came to 0 bases and at J to 2 bases, leaving 2 bases not matched to a gene. Germline V lookup: CDR1 LGHNA, CDR2 YNFKEQ. This CDR3 is built from 15 residues. The CDR3 region has the DNA TGTGCCAGCAGCCAAGAGAACAGGGGGCCCTACGAGCAGTACTTC. It yields the protein CASSQENRGPYEQYF.

This clone was counted between two and nine times. The rearrangement joins TRBV6-6 to TRBJ1-3; D gene uncertain. Deletions cut 2 bases from V and 0 bases from J, with 11 bases between. This CDR3 region has 16 residues. The V gene's germline CDR1 is MNHNY and CDR2 SVGAGI (reference sequence). CDR3 sequence (DNA): TGTGCCAGCAGTTACAGTCAGTTATCCTCTGGAAACACCATATATTTT. Its protein is CASSYSQLSSGNTIYF.

This chain's CDR3 is CASSLAGGRETQYF. The CDR3, as DNA: TGTGCCAGCAGCTTAGCGGGAGGAAGGGAGACCCAGTACTTC. The chain joins TRBV5-4 to TRBJ2-5; 9 positions agree with TRBD2. Germline CDR1 is SGHNT and CDR2 is YYREEE (reference sequence). Trimming at V came to 2 bases and at J to 5 bases, leaving 4 bases not matched to a gene. The CDR3 consists of 14 residues.

This clone occurred once. The V and J genes are TRBV7-2 and TRBJ1-1, with D maybe TRBD1 (5 bases). The ends were cut back, 1 base at V and 4 bases at J, with 7 bases in the middle. CDR3 length: 13 residues. Germline V gene lookup returns CDR1 SGHTA and CDR2 FQGNSA. CDR3 loop: CASSLGGGTEAFF. For the CDR3, the DNA is TGTGCCAGCAGCTTAGGGGGGGGCACTGAAGCTTTCTTT.

This clone was detected only a few times. This chain connects TRBV10-3 to TRBJ1-6; 8 bases agree with TRBD1. CDR1 and CDR2 (germline): ENHRY, SYGVKD. V was pared by 4 bases and J by 0 bases, with 8 bases of the junction left unmatched. This CDR3 region has 18 residues. The CDR3 loop reads CAISGGQAETSYNSPLHF. The DNA of the CDR3 is TGTGCCATCAGTGGGGGACAGGCCGAAACCTCCTATAATTCACCCCTCCACTTT.

The V and J genes are TRBV2 and TRBJ2-3; TRBD2 matches 14 bases. Germline CDR1 SNHLY, CDR2 FYNNEI. This CDR3 has 15 residues. Germline trimming cut 6 bases from V and 4 bases from J; bases unmatched to any gene: 3. As DNA, the CDR3 is TGTGCCAGCAGAGGGACTAGCGGGAGTGCAGATACGCAGTATTTT. It codes for CASRGTSGSADTQYF.

This chain's CDR3 is CASQPLAGLNTGELFF. The CDR3 DNA follows: TGCGCCAGCCAACCGCTAGCGGGGCTTAACACCGGGGAGCTGTTTTTT. The chain joins TRBV5-1 to TRBJ2-2; 9 bases are shared with TRBD2. V gave up 7 bases and J gave up 2 bases; unmatched junction bases: 9. The CDR3 is made up of 16 amino acids. CDR1 and CDR2 (germline): SGHRS, YFSETQ.

The chain recombines TRBV18 with TRBJ1-2; 7 bases are a match to TRBD1. Trimming took 4 bases from V and 0 from J; bases not matched to a gene: 5. Germline V gene lookup returns CDR1 KGHSH and CDR2 LQKENI. CDR3 length: 15 residues. The CDR3 DNA sequence: TGTGCCAGCTCACTTCGACAGGGAACTAACTATGGCTACACCTTC. Its protein product is CASSLRQGTNYGYTF. Full variable domain (outside the CDR3, taken from reference TRBV18 and TRBJ1-2): NAGVMQNPRHLVRRRGQEARLRCSPMKGHSHVYWYRQLPEEGLKFMVYLQKENIIDESGMPKERFSAEFPKEGPSILRIQQVVRGDSAAYFCASSLRQGTNYGYTFGSGTRLTVV.

This clone showed up just a few times. The chain carries TRBV5-8 and TRBJ2-1; 13 nucleotides agree with TRBD2. V dropped 2 bases and J dropped 6; count of bases not matched to a gene: 5. The CDR3 sequence is 16 residues long. CDR1 is SGHTS, CDR2 YDEGEE, per germline. The CDR3 reads CASSFGLAGVPNEQFF. CDR3 coding DNA: TGTGCCAGCAGCTTCGGACTAGCGGGAGTCCCCAATGAGCAGTTCTTC.

The chain employs TRBV5-1 and TRBJ1-2; TRBD1 might be the D (5 bases). Per germline, CDR1 SGHRS and CDR2 YFSETQ. The V gene lost 10 bases and the J gene lost 4 bases, with 23 bases spanning the gap. The CDR3 length is 15 residues. This CDR3 is CASGRGVMMGYGYTF. The CDR3 bases are TGCGCCTCCGGCCGGGGGGTAATGATGGGCTATGGCTACACCTTC.

The DNA for the CDR3 is TGTGCCAGCAGCCAGGACAGGGGAGGCTATGGCTACACCTTC. Translating it yields CASSQDRGGYGYTF. The gene calls are TRBV4-2 and TRBJ1-2, with TRBD1 identical over 9 bases. Trimming removed 3 bases from V and 4 bases from J; junction bases left unmatched: 3. Looked up from germline, CDR1 is LGHNA and CDR2 is YNFKEQ. This CDR3 has 14 amino acids.

This chain uses TRBV14 with TRBJ2-1; D gene uncertain. From germline, CDR1 is SGHDN and CDR2 FVKESK. Trimming took off 0 bases at V and 7 bases at J, with 13 bases between the two ends. The CDR3 loop spans 15 amino acids. In DNA, the CDR3 is TGTGCCAGCAGCCAAGAAGTGTTACGAGTTAATGAGCAGTTCTTC. Translating it yields CASSQEVLRVNEQFF. Full variable domain (missing parts from reference TRBV14 and TRBJ2-1): EAGVTQFPSHSVIEKGQTVTLRCDPISGHDNLYWYRRVMGKEIKFLLHFVKESKQDESGMPNNRFLAERTGGTYSTLKVQPAELEDSGVYFCASSQEVLRVNEQFFGPGTRLTVL.

Of note for this clone: The same CDR3 can be traced to other DNA sequences in this sample. This rearrangement joins TRBV6-2 or TRBV6-3 to TRBJ1-1; D is unresolved. The CDR3 is made up of 14 amino acids. V was pared by 0 bases and J by 1 base, with 6 bases between. Germline CDR1 and CDR2: MNHEY and SVGEGT. DNA for the CDR3: TGTGCCAGCAGTTACTCACGGGGGAACACTGAAGCTTTCTTT. Protein product: CASSYSRGNTEAFF.

As concerns this clone: At one end, the junction sequence differs from germline, possibly due to a read error. This chain uses TRBV28 with TRBJ1-1; D call uncertain. CDR1 is MDHEN, CDR2 SYDVKM, per germline. The CDR3 extends over 12 amino acids. CDR3 sequence: CASSLSGEGGVF. CDR3 nucleotide sequence: TGTGCCAGCAGTTTATCCGGGGAGGGAGGTGTCTTT.